This T cell receptor beta chain was sequenced for a study of blood T cell repertoires in COVID-19. The wider study: Acute and convalescent COVID-19 samples came from the United States, Italy and Spain. In each case, the material was cDNA or gDNA derived from T cells, B-cell-depleted T cells, or PBMCs.

Under the authors' procedure: Amplification from reference gene primers served as the basis for estimated nucleated cell counts. Some clones are missing from TCRdb's copy, which holds only in-frame ones; the method was immunoSEQ multiplex PCR. For V, J and clone size, that table is used; D and trimming come from the DNA. The sample lists about 250,000 clones, roughly 83% occurring once. CDR1 and CDR2 (germline): SGHNT, YENEEA. V lost 0 bases and J lost 2; bases outside the gene matches: 5. The CDR3 totals 16 residues. A few counts support this clone. V is TRBV11-3 and J is TRBJ2-7; TRBD1 matches at 9 bases. The sequence came from a man older than 75 with acute or convalescent COVID-19. Sequencing used peripheral blood. The CDR3 DNA sequence: TGTGCCAGCAGCTTAGAATCGGGACAGGGTACCTACGAGCAGTACTTC. Encoded protein: CASSLESGQGTYEQYF.